The clone carrying this TCR beta chain was picked up many times. Its antigen is still unknown. This specimen comes from a study of response to subunit inactivated influenza vaccine. The study, taken as a whole, reports: It was the authors' suggestion that each seasonal influenza vaccination recruits few new T cells.

With 6 bases clipped from V and 3 bases from J, the junction kept 3 bases outside the gene matches. Looked up from germline, CDR1 is MNHEY and CDR2 is SMNVEV (reference sequence). This CDR3 region has 13 residues. MiXCR, applied by TCRdb to the RT-PCR reads, yields one record per CDR3 protein. This repertoire shows more than 400,000 distinct CDR3 sequences, 9.5% to 12% found once; its top ten account for approximately 12%. The rearrangement links TRBV27 to TRBJ2-7, with TRBD2 identical over 9 bases. The TCR originated in a man aged 45-60 years who received an inactivated influenza vaccine. The specimen was PBMCs from blood, collected around seven weeks after vaccination. The DNA of the CDR3 is TGTGCCAGCAGAGGTAGCGGGAGCTACGAGCAGTACTTC. It codes for CASRGSGSYEQYF.